The T cell receptor beta chain under discussion was sequenced for a study of cytomegalovirus exposure and HLA in healthy donors. Whole-study results and caveats: Reportedly, diagnosis of cytomegalovirus status by the classifier showed high specificity and sensitivity. An assumption of roughly uniform sequencing depth across donors underlay the presence/absence analyses. A highly shared variant cluster was judged a likely technical artifact. Trimming of TCR beta V- and J-genes showed a link, identified in a later analysis, to a missense DCLRE1C variant.

PCR involved 60 Vbeta and 13 Jbeta primers. Clones were sequenced by immunoSEQ multiplex PCR, and TCRdb holds only the in-frame ones, with some missing. Here the sample spans about 170,000 clones, about 76% being singletons. This clone was seen just once. Its antigen remains unknown. The same CDR3 also results from other DNA sequences found in this sample. Trimming cost V 1 base and J 2 bases, with 12 bases left between them. The CDR3 sequence is 15 residues long. Germline lookup yields CDR1 SGHTA and CDR2 FQGNSA. This chain joins TRBV7-2 and TRBJ2-7, with D maybe TRBD1 (5 bases). The receptor was derived from a woman under 30 in good health and CMV-seropositive. Material for sequencing was PBMCs. CDR3 coding DNA: TGTGCCAGCAGCTTAGATCGAGACAGAACCTACGAGCAGTACTTC. Translation: CASSLDRDRTYEQYF.